Listed here are 9 T cell receptor beta chains from one sample, sequenced in a study of neoadjuvant nivolumab and ipilimumab in lung cancer. Data came from immunoSEQ multiplex PCR; TCRdb stores just in-frame clones and leaves some out. Of about 6,200 clones listed, 65% were seen once; the top ten hold roughly 14%. The material sequenced was tumor tissue, taken after neoadjuvant nivolumab, alone or with ipilimumab, at or shortly before surgery. The receptors were gathered from an adult with non-small cell lung cancer.

This clone was picked up one time. V and J are TRBV6-6 and TRBJ2-5; D call uncertain. Trimming removed 10 bases at V and 1 base at J, with 13 bases between. Germline CDR1 reads MNHNY; CDR2 reads SVGAGI (reference sequence). This CDR3 has 13 amino acids. The CDR3 is CATQRSFQETQYF. CDR3 coding DNA: TGTGCCACCCAACGCTCCTTCCAAGAGACCCAGTACTTC.

The V call is TRBV2, the J call TRBJ1-2; perhaps TRBD1 as D (6 bases). Germline values: CDR1 SNHLY, CDR2 FYNNEI. The V end lost 7 bases, the J end lost 2 bases, and 11 bases lay between the germline ends. The CDR3 has 13 residues. The CDR3 is CASTRTENYGYTF. CDR3 sequence (DNA): TGTGCCAGCACTAGGACAGAGAACTATGGCTACACCTTC.

The genes are TRBV5-4 and TRBJ2-1, with D maybe TRBD2 (5 bases). From germline, CDR1 is SGHNT and CDR2 YYREEE (reference sequence). Trimming pared 4 bases from V and 3 bases from J, leaving 11 bases between. The CDR3 is made up of 14 amino acids. Here the CDR3 reads CASSANRGYNEQFF. The CDR3 nucleotides read TGTGCCAGCAGCGCAAACCGGGGCTACAATGAGCAGTTCTTC.

CDR3 nucleotides: TGTGCCAGCAGTTACGCGACTCGGATGAACACTGAAGCTTTCTTT. This sequence encodes CASSYATRMNTEAFF. V gene TRBV6-5 combines with J gene TRBJ1-1; no reliable D call. Per germline, CDR1 MNHEY and CDR2 SVGAGI. Deletions cut 2 bases from V and 0 bases from J, with 10 bases between. The CDR3 is made up of 15 amino acids.

This clone has only a few counts. The CDR3 here is CASSSTFSGSSYNEQFF. The CDR3 DNA sequence: TGTGCCAGCAGCTCTACCTTCAGCGGCAGCTCCTACAATGAGCAGTTCTTC. The chain couples TRBV11-2 to TRBJ2-1; D perhaps matches TRBD2 (5 bases). Trimming removed 4 bases from V and 0 bases from J, with 16 bases in between. This CDR3 is built from 17 residues. From germline, CDR1 is SGHAT and CDR2 FQNNGV.

By frequency in the sample, this clone is medium-sized. The chain couples TRBV5-1 to TRBJ2-5; D uncertain. Germline V gene lookup returns CDR1 SGHRS and CDR2 YFSETQ. This CDR3 has 14 amino acids. The V end was cut by 0 bases, the J end by 4 bases, with 10 bases between. CDR3 residues: CASSLANLRETQYF. CDR3 DNA: TGCGCCAGCAGCTTGGCCAACTTACGAGAGACCCAGTACTTC.

This clone was detected a few times. The chain carries TRBV29-1 and TRBJ2-7, with D possibly called TRBD1 or TRBD2 (6 bases each). The CDR3 runs 14 residues. The V end was cut by 7 bases, the J end by 1 base, with 17 bases between. Looked up from germline, CDR1 is SQVTM and CDR2 is ANQGSEA. The CDR3: CSAGLTGTSYEQYF. For the CDR3, the DNA is TGCAGCGCCGGACTAACAGGGACATCCTACGAGCAGTACTTC.

This chain connects TRBV27 to TRBJ1-2; perhaps TRBD1 as D (5 bases). The V end was cut by 5 bases, the J end by 8 bases, with 18 bases between. Germline CDR1 and CDR2: MNHEY and SMNVEV (reference sequence). The CDR3 spans 14 residues. CDR3 sequence: CASSNAGTALGYTF. CDR3 coding DNA: TGTGCCAGCAGTAACGCCGGGACTGCCCTCGGCTACACCTTC.

This clone was counted only a few times. The V and J genes are TRBV6-5 and TRBJ2-1; D not certain. This CDR3 region has 14 residues. Germline V gene data show CDR1 as MNHEY and CDR2 as SVGAGI. Trimming cost V 7 bases and J 7 bases, with 17 bases left between them. The CDR3 spells CASKSGWVGNEQFF. The CDR3 bases are TGTGCCAGCAAATCCGGATGGGTAGGTAATGAGCAGTTCTTC.